Presented here are 21 T cell receptor beta chains from one specimen sequenced in a study of regulatory dendritic cells for organ transplantation. Sequenced by immunoSEQ multiplex PCR; TCRdb stores in-frame clones only, minus some. The table shows 26,000 or so clones, with approximately 78% occurring only once. Input material: naive CD4+ T cells from blood. Subset noted: CD45RA+ naive T cells. Every receptor here comes from a human donor in good health.

The CDR3 spells CASQQGVGMNTEAFF. Here the CDR3 DNA reads TGTGCCAGCCAACAGGGGGTCGGTATGAACACTGAAGCTTTCTTT. The genes are TRBV5-8 and TRBJ1-1; 8 nucleotides match TRBD1. CDR3 length: 15 amino acids. Germline V lookup: CDR1 SGHTS, CDR2 YDEGEE. V gave up 7 bases and J gave up 0 bases; unmatched junction bases: 8.

The gene calls are TRBV21-1 and TRBJ2-7; the D call TRBD1 from the table was never checked on the DNA. TRBV21-1 is a recognized pseudogene. The CDR3 is made up of 14 amino acids. DNA for the CDR3: TGTGCCACCGTGCCCCGGGACAGGGTAATCCAGCAGTACTTC. Its protein is CATVPRDRVIQQYF.

The J gene is TRBJ2-2, the V gene TRBV19; 7 nucleotides line up with TRBD1. Germline trimming cut 3 bases from V and 5 bases from J; bases unmatched to any gene: 3. The CDR3 contains 14 residues. Germline lookup yields CDR1 LNHDA and CDR2 SQIVND (reference sequence). CDR3 in amino acids: CASSMRGRTGELFF. The CDR3 DNA follows: TGTGCCAGTAGTATGAGGGGGCGAACCGGGGAGCTGTTTTTT.

Here the CDR3 DNA reads TGTGCCAGACCGGGGTCTAGTCACGAGCAGTACTTC. Translation: CARPGSSHEQYF. The V gene is TRBV7-3, the J gene TRBJ2-7; D may be TRBD2 (5 bases). This CDR3 region has 12 residues. Per the germline V gene, CDR1 is SGHTA and CDR2 is FQGTGA. Trimming took 9 bases from V and 5 from J, leaving 14 bases between them.

J is TRBJ1-1 and V is TRBV5-1, with unresolved D. Germline CDR1 SGHRS, CDR2 YFSETQ. The CDR3 is 13 amino acids. Trimming cost V 6 bases and J 3 bases, with 12 bases left between them. CDR3 sequence: CASTLEGDTEAFF. The CDR3, as DNA: TGCGCCAGCACCCTTGAAGGAGACACTGAAGCTTTCTTT.

This clone appeared a few times. The genes are TRBV28 and TRBJ1-1, with TRBD1 matching over 7 bases. The V segment lost 7 bases and the J segment 2 bases; nucleotides outside the gene matches: 4. Germline V gives CDR1 MDHEN, CDR2 SYDVKM. This CDR3 has 13 residues. CDR3 bases: TGTGCCAGCAACGGACAGGACAACACTGAAGCTTTCTTT. Translating gives CASNGQDNTEAFF.

The chain employs TRBV7-3 and TRBJ2-5, with 7 bases matching TRBD1. V shed 8 bases and J 0 bases; nucleotides not matched to a gene: 12. The CDR3 covers 16 residues. Per germline, CDR1 SGHTA and CDR2 FQGTGA. In DNA, the CDR3 is TGTGCCAGCGAGATCTCGGACAGGTGGTACCAAGAGACCCAGTACTTC. Protein: CASEISDRWYQETQYF. The variable domain in full, completed from reference TRBV7-3 and TRBJ2-5, reads GAGVSQTPSNKVTEKGKYVELRCDPISGHTALYWYRQSLGQGPEFLIYFQGTGAADDSGLPNDRFFAVRPEGSVSTLKIQRTERGDSAVYLCASEISDRWYQETQYFGPGTRLLVL.

This chain connects TRBV2 to TRBJ1-1, with D uncertain. The CDR3 has 13 residues. CDR1 is SNHLY and CDR2 is FYNNEI in the germline V gene. Trimming shortened V by 4 bases and J by 1 base, and 7 bases separated the two germline ends. The CDR3 DNA follows: TGTGCCAGCAGTGGGGAGGGGAACACTGAAGCTTTCTTT. It is translated as CASSGEGNTEAFF.

J is TRBJ1-4 and V is TRBV5-1; 8 bases map to TRBD1. The CDR3 is made up of 15 amino acids. Trimming cost V 4 bases and J 4 bases; bases outside gene matches: 6. Germline V lookup: CDR1 SGHRS, CDR2 YFSETQ. CDR3 loop: CASSTQGQVNEKLFF. The CDR3 nucleotides are TGCGCCAGCAGCACCCAGGGACAGGTTAATGAAAAACTGTTTTTT.

CDR3 sequence (DNA): TGCGCCAGCAGCCAGGACGGGGGGCCCCAAGAGACCCAGTACTTC. This translates into CASSQDGGPQETQYF. The rearrangement joins TRBV5-1 to TRBJ2-5, with D perhaps matching TRBD2 (7 bases). The CDR3 is 15 amino acids. V was cut by 4 bases and J by 1 base, with 14 bases left in between. Germline V lookup: CDR1 SGHRS, CDR2 YFSETQ.

A single count supports this clone. V gene TRBV7-8 combines with J gene TRBJ2-5; D is unresolved. Germline CDR1 SGHVS, CDR2 FQNEAQ. The V gene lost 5 bases and the J gene lost 2 bases, with 9 bases spanning the gap. The CDR3 extends over 13 amino acids. CDR3 loop: CASSRLSQETQYF. The DNA of the CDR3 is TGTGCCAGCAGCCGACTCTCTCAAGAGACCCAGTACTTC.

The rearrangement uses TRBV4-1 and TRBJ1-2, with D uncertain. V was clipped by 2 bases and J by 4 bases, with 8 bases between them. Germline loops: CDR1 MGHRA, CDR2 YSYEKL. The CDR3 runs to 13 residues. The CDR3 coding sequence is TGCGCCAGCAGCCAAAACAGCCTCTATGGCTACACCTTC. Translating gives CASSQNSLYGYTF.

V gene TRBV5-1 combines with J gene TRBJ2-3; 8 bases line up with TRBD1. V gave up 4 bases and J gave up 4 bases; unmatched junction bases: 2. This CDR3 comprises 13 residues. The germline CDR1 and CDR2 sequences are SGHRS and YFSETQ. The CDR3 sequence: CASSQDRADTQYF. CDR3 DNA: TGCGCCAGCAGCCAGGACAGGGCAGATACGCAGTATTTT.

V is TRBV4-3 and J is TRBJ1-2; TRBD1 might be the D (5 bases). Trimming pared 1 base from V and 4 bases from J, leaving 13 bases between. This CDR3 has 15 amino acids. CDR1 and CDR2 (germline): LGHNA, YSLEER. CDR3 sequence reads: CASSQVIDRPYGYTF. In DNA form, the CDR3 reads TGCGCCAGCAGCCAAGTTATCGACAGACCCTATGGCTACACCTTC.

This clone has a handful of counts. V gene TRBV18 combines with J gene TRBJ2-1; no clear D gene. This CDR3 is built from 16 residues. Germline lookup yields CDR1 KGHSH and CDR2 LQKENI. The V and J ends lost 3 bases and 3 bases respectively, with 15 bases between them. CDR3 amino acids: CASSPSVYSLYNEQFF. CDR3 sequence (DNA): TGTGCCAGCTCACCTTCTGTGTACAGCCTCTACAATGAGCAGTTCTTC.

The chain links TRBV5-4 to TRBJ2-3, with 11 bases identical to TRBD2. This CDR3 spans 16 amino acids. Trimming took 4 bases from V and 5 from J; bases not matched to a gene: 9. Germline CDR1 and CDR2: SGHNT and YYREEE (reference sequence). The DNA of the CDR3 is TGTGCCAGCAGCCAATTTAGCGGGGGGGCCATAGATACGCAGTATTTT. It translates to CASSQFSGGAIDTQYF. The full variable domain, rest sourced from reference TRBV5-4 and TRBJ2-3, is ETGVTQSPTHLIKTRGQQVTLRCSSQSGHNTVSWYQQALGQGPQFIFQYYREEENGRGNFPPRFSGLQFPNYSSELNVNALELDDSALYLCASSQFSGGAIDTQYFGPGTRLTVL.

The rearrangement uses TRBV7-2 and TRBJ1-1; D call uncertain. With 3 bases removed from V and 0 bases from J, the gap between germline ends came to 5 bases. CDR1 is SGHTA, CDR2 FQGNSA, per germline. This CDR3 is 13 amino acids long. CDR3 in DNA: TGTGCCAGCAGCTTCCCATTGAACACTGAAGCTTTCTTT. It yields the protein CASSFPLNTEAFF.

Only a few counts were recorded for this clone. This chain uses TRBV19 with TRBJ1-2; possibly TRBD1 for D (6 bases). Germline V gene data show CDR1 as LNHDA and CDR2 as SQIVND (reference sequence). Deletions cut 3 bases from V and 8 bases from J, with 19 bases between. The CDR3 loop spans 15 amino acids. This CDR3 reads CASSISRQDVFGYTF. Written as DNA, the CDR3 is TGTGCCAGTAGTATCTCCAGACAGGACGTATTCGGCTACACCTTC.

The chain combines TRBV7-6 with TRBJ2-7, with 9 bases fitting TRBD1. CDR1 and CDR2 from the germline V gene are SGHVS and FNYEAQ. The CDR3 runs 14 residues. Germline trimming cut 5 bases from V and 5 bases from J; bases unmatched to any gene: 7. This CDR3 reads CASSGSGTGHEQYF. The CDR3 DNA is TGTGCCAGCAGCGGATCCGGGACAGGGCACGAGCAGTACTTC.

In regard to this clone: This CDR3 fails to terminate in the conserved phenylalanine or tryptophan, so it likely reflects a read error. Because the CDR3's place on the DNA is in doubt, the DNA is left out and the CDR3 is given as listed by TCRdb. The V call is TRBV9, the J call TRBJ1-1; the listed D gene, TRBD1, was not tested against the DNA. Per the germline V gene, CDR1 is SGDLS and CDR2 is YYNGEE. The CDR3 comprises 9 residues, both ends counted. CDR3 protein: CASSVTEPL.

V is TRBV6-5 and J is TRBJ1-4; 12 bases map to TRBD1. CDR1 MNHEY and CDR2 SVGAGI come from the germline V gene. V lost 6 bases, J lost 7 bases, and 6 bases stayed unmatched. The CDR3 extends over 15 amino acids. CDR3 DNA sequence: TGTGCCAGCAGACTCGGGACAGGGGGCAGTGAAAAACTGTTTTTT. This encodes CASRLGTGGSEKLFF.